The clone carrying this TCR beta chain has a count of ten or more. This CDR3 is built from 14 residues. V lost 3 bases and J lost 7, with 13 bases in between. Per germline, CDR1 SGHNT and CDR2 YENEEA. Indicated treatment: randomized to nivolumab then ipilimumab (arm A) or the reverse (arm B). These data originate in a study of sequential checkpoint blockade in melanoma. The data were produced by immunoSEQ multiplex PCR, yet TCRdb's version contains in-frame clones alone and is incomplete. The table shows about 12,000 clones, with approximately 24% occurring only once. This TCR derives from a human donor with melanoma. The sample in question was tumor tissue (inferred from file names), obtained from a patient given nivolumab and ipilimumab in sequence. The chain is built from TRBV11-3 and TRBJ1-5; D is undetermined. CDR3 DNA sequence: TGTGCCAGCAGCTTTCTGCACGGTCAGCAGCCCCAGCATTTT. Protein: CASSFLHGQQPQHF.